This TCR beta chain was sequenced for a study of T cell responses to AZD1222 COVID-19 vaccine. Background on the study: Second doses at about 4 or about 12 weeks were pooled. Study-wide results and caveats: Only after the peak T cell response were repertoires sampled. The breadth and depth of Spike-specific TCRs increased once two AZD1222 doses had been given. Recipients of AZD1222 seropositive at baseline numbered only 5 to 7.

TCRdb keeps only in-frame clones here, not all; method: immunoSEQ multiplex PCR. The data contain about 100,000 clones, 70% to 90% of them singletons. Turning to this clone: No antigen is known for it.

The germline gives CDR1 SGHVS, CDR2 FQNEAQ. The CDR3 covers 15 residues. The V segment lost 5 bases and the J segment 5 bases; nucleotides outside the gene matches: 11. The sample here was peripheral blood, taken on day 0 of AZD1222 vaccination. This chain links TRBV7-8 with TRBJ1-1; TRBD1 aligns across 7 bases. The TCR sequence derives from an adult in good health. CDR3 residues: CASSVPRGGMTEAFF. CDR3 bases: TGTGCCAGCAGCGTCCCCAGGGGGGGGATGACTGAAGCTTTCTTT.